This is a list of T cell receptor beta chains from one sample in a study of shared clonotypes between healthy human individuals. The assay was immunoSEQ multiplex PCR, and TCRdb's table has in-frame clones only and misses some. The profile shows millions of clones, roughly 91% of them singletons. The sequencing input was naive CD8+ T cells from PBMCs. The receptor set was obtained from a man between 18 and 35 years old in good health. Some clones in this sample may be carry-over from other donors' samples. The CDR3 runs from the conserved cysteine through the conserved F or W. D genes are given only for firm matches. Clone size is stated in some rows and not others, as once, few, many or a class when expanded.

v_gene: TRBV7-9
d_gene: .
j_gene: TRBJ2-3
abundance: .
CDR3aa: CASRQFTRSPREDTQYF
CDR3nt: TGTGCCAGCAGGCAATTTACCCGGTCCCCGAGGGAGGATACGCAGTATTTT

v_gene: TRBV19
d_gene: .
j_gene: TRBJ2-1
abundance: .
CDR3aa: CASSIGGALGNEQFF
CDR3nt: TGTGCCAGTAGTATTGGCGGGGCCCTGGGAAATGAGCAGTTCTTC

v_gene: TRBV6-1
d_gene: .
j_gene: TRBJ1-2
abundance: .
CDR3aa: CASSEGNPGPYGYTF
CDR3nt: TGTGCCAGCAGTGAGGGCAACCCGGGGCCTTATGGCTACACCTTC

v_gene: TRBV5-6
d_gene: .
j_gene: TRBJ1-2
abundance: .
CDR3aa: CASSLDSHYGYTF
CDR3nt: TGTGCCAGCAGCTTGGACTCCCACTATGGCTACACCTTC

v_gene: TRBV28
d_gene: TRBD1
j_gene: TRBJ1-1
abundance: .
CDR3aa: CASTYPGGGHTAEAFF
CDR3nt: TGTGCCAGCACCTACCCAGGGGGTGGGCATACTGCTGAAGCTTTCTTT

v_gene: TRBV9
d_gene: .
j_gene: TRBJ2-3
abundance: once
CDR3aa: CASSVKGGQGTDTQYF
CDR3nt: TGTGCCAGCAGCGTAAAAGGGGGGCAGGGAACAGATACGCAGTATTTT

v_gene: TRBV27
d_gene: TRBD2
j_gene: TRBJ2-7
abundance: .
CDR3aa: CASSQLLAGGAYEQYF
CDR3nt: TGTGCCAGCAGTCAACTTCTAGCGGGAGGTGCCTACGAGCAGTACTTC

v_gene: TRBV29-1
d_gene: TRBD1
j_gene: TRBJ2-1
abundance: .
CDR3aa: CSTPGTGPYNEQFF
CDR3nt: TGCAGCACACCCGGGACAGGCCCCTACAATGAGCAGTTCTTC

v_gene: TRBV9
d_gene: .
j_gene: TRBJ2-1
abundance: .
CDR3aa: CASRPGGDNEQFF
CDR3nt: TGTGCCAGCAGGCCTGGGGGCGACAATGAGCAGTTCTTC

v_gene: TRBV5-6
d_gene: .
j_gene: TRBJ2-1
abundance: .
CDR3aa: CASSLDRGVYNEQFF
CDR3nt: TGTGCCAGCAGCTTGGATCGCGGGGTATACAATGAGCAGTTCTTC

v_gene: TRBV18
d_gene: .
j_gene: TRBJ2-5
abundance: .
CDR3aa: CASSPPLVQIQETQYF
CDR3nt: TGTGCCAGCTCACCACCGTTGGTTCAAATACAAGAGACCCAGTACTTC

v_gene: TRBV9
d_gene: .
j_gene: TRBJ2-7
abundance: .
CDR3aa: CASSVGADHRYEQYF
CDR3nt: TGTGCCAGCAGCGTAGGCGCGGACCACCGCTACGAGCAGTACTTC

v_gene: TRBV30
d_gene: TRBD1
j_gene: TRBJ1-1
abundance: few
CDR3aa: CAWSVPRQGARTEAFF
CDR3nt: TGTGCCTGGAGTGTACCCCGACAGGGGGCGCGTACTGAAGCTTTCTTT

v_gene: TRBV9
d_gene: TRBD1
j_gene: TRBJ1-2
abundance: .
CDR3aa: CASSVVDRGYGYTF
CDR3nt: TGTGCCAGCAGCGTAGTCGACAGGGGATATGGCTACACCTTC

v_gene: TRBV27
d_gene: .
j_gene: TRBJ2-7
abundance: .
CDR3aa: CASSLGGYEQYF
CDR3nt: TGTGCCAGCAGTTTGGGAGGTTACGAGCAGTACTTC

v_gene: TRBV29-1
d_gene: .
j_gene: TRBJ2-6
abundance: .
CDR3aa: CSALGRSGANVLTF
CDR3nt: TGCAGCGCCCTAGGGAGATCTGGGGCCAACGTCCTGACTTTC

v_gene: TRBV7-3
d_gene: TRBD2
j_gene: TRBJ2-2
abundance: .
CDR3aa: CASSPDRTSGISGELFF
CDR3nt: TGTGCCAGCAGCCCCGATAGGACTAGCGGGATCTCCGGGGAGCTGTTTTTT

v_gene: TRBV7-8
d_gene: .
j_gene: TRBJ2-5
abundance: .
CDR3aa: CASSPGGPGETQYF
CDR3nt: TGTGCCAGCAGCCCCGGGGGGCCGGGGGAGACCCAGTACTTC

v_gene: TRBV10-3
d_gene: .
j_gene: TRBJ2-5
abundance: .
CDR3aa: CAISESLFPGMEQETQYF
CDR3nt: TGTGCCATCAGTGAGTCACTTTTCCCGGGAATGGAACAAGAGACCCAGTACTTC

v_gene: TRBV7-9
d_gene: .
j_gene: TRBJ1-1
abundance: once
CDR3aa: CASSLVGGHSMNTEAFF
CDR3nt: TGTGCCAGCAGCTTAGTCGGCGGACACTCGATGAACACTGAAGCTTTCTTT

v_gene: TRBV6-5
d_gene: TRBD2
j_gene: TRBJ2-4
abundance: once
CDR3aa: CASSYSREGLLNIQYF
CDR3nt: TGTGCCAGCAGTTACTCCCGGGAGGGCCTTCTGAACATTCAGTACTTC

v_gene: TRBV27
d_gene: .
j_gene: TRBJ2-7
abundance: .
CDR3aa: CASSLFQGLGEQYF
CDR3nt: TGTGCCAGCAGTTTATTCCAGGGGCTAGGGGAGCAGTACTTC

v_gene: TRBV28
d_gene: TRBD2
j_gene: TRBJ2-5
abundance: .
CDR3aa: CASSYRSGPYQETQYF
CDR3nt: TGTGCCAGCAGTTACCGTAGCGGGCCTTACCAAGAGACCCAGTACTTC

v_gene: TRBV5-1
d_gene: .
j_gene: TRBJ1-1
abundance: .
CDR3aa: CASSLTGQRNTEAFF
CDR3nt: TGCGCCAGCAGCTTAACGGGACAACGGAACACTGAAGCTTTCTTT

v_gene: TRBV7-3
d_gene: TRBD1
j_gene: TRBJ2-2
abundance: once
CDR3aa: CASSYLGQGNLLTGELFF
CDR3nt: TGTGCCAGCAGCTATCTCGGACAGGGTAACTTACTCACCGGGGAGCTGTTTTTT

v_gene: TRBV9
d_gene: TRBD1
j_gene: TRBJ1-6
abundance: .
CDR3aa: CASSPWDSSNSPLHF
CDR3nt: TGTGCCAGCAGCCCATGGGACAGCAGTAATTCACCCCTCCACTTT

v_gene: TRBV29-1
d_gene: .
j_gene: TRBJ2-1
abundance: .
CDR3aa: CSVEPRYNEQFF
CDR3nt: TGCAGCGTTGAACCCAGGTACAATGAGCAGTTCTTC

v_gene: TRBV6-5
d_gene: .
j_gene: TRBJ1-5
abundance: .
CDR3aa: CASSYGGGPPQHF
CDR3nt: TGTGCCAGCAGTTACGGGGGGGGTCCGCCCCAGCATTTT

v_gene: TRBV7-8
d_gene: .
j_gene: TRBJ1-3
abundance: .
CDR3aa: CASSFEGNTIYF
CDR3nt: TGTGCCAGCAGCTTTGAGGGAAACACCATATATTTT

v_gene: TRBV7-6
d_gene: .
j_gene: TRBJ2-1
abundance: .
CDR3aa: CASSLVWLDEQFF
CDR3nt: TGTGCCAGCAGCTTAGTATGGCTCGATGAGCAGTTCTTC

v_gene: TRBV6-5
d_gene: .
j_gene: TRBJ2-7
abundance: .
CDR3aa: CAAHGLSEQYF
CDR3nt: TGTGCCGCCCATGGACTAAGCGAGCAGTACTTC

v_gene: TRBV27
d_gene: TRBD1
j_gene: TRBJ2-1
abundance: .
CDR3aa: CASSLFSTGMYNEQFF
CDR3nt: TGTGCCAGCAGTTTGTTTTCGACAGGGATGTACAATGAGCAGTTCTTC

v_gene: TRBV27
d_gene: .
j_gene: TRBJ1-4
abundance: .
CDR3aa: CASRDRRTNEKLFF
CDR3nt: TGTGCCAGCCGCGACAGGCGAACTAATGAAAAACTGTTTTTT

v_gene: TRBV5-4
d_gene: .
j_gene: TRBJ2-3
abundance: .
CDR3aa: CASSFPERSGVDTQYF
CDR3nt: TGTGCCAGCAGCTTCCCTGAGAGGAGCGGCGTCGATACGCAGTATTTT

v_gene: TRBV5-6
d_gene: .
j_gene: TRBJ2-5
abundance: once
CDR3aa: CASSLAAGQETQYF
CDR3nt: TGTGCCAGCAGCTTGGCGGCAGGCCAAGAGACCCAGTACTTC

v_gene: TRBV21-1
d_gene: .
j_gene: TRBJ1-2
abundance: .
CDR3aa: CASSKTGKVDGYTF
CDR3nt: TGTGCCAGCAGCAAGACAGGGAAGGTCGATGGCTACACCTTC

v_gene: TRBV30
d_gene: .
j_gene: TRBJ2-1
abundance: .
CDR3aa: CAWIEENEQFF
CDR3nt: TGTGCCTGGATAGAGGAGAATGAGCAGTTCTTC

v_gene: TRBV11-2
d_gene: .
j_gene: TRBJ2-3
abundance: .
CDR3aa: CASSSRLSTDTQYF
CDR3nt: TGTGCCAGCAGCTCACGACTCAGCACAGATACGCAGTATTTT

v_gene: TRBV27
d_gene: TRBD1
j_gene: TRBJ2-1
abundance: .
CDR3aa: CASSAVWTGQGYNEQFF
CDR3nt: TGTGCCAGCAGCGCAGTATGGACAGGCCAAGGATACAATGAGCAGTTCTTC

v_gene: TRBV28
d_gene: .
j_gene: TRBJ1-3
abundance: .
CDR3aa: CASTGPSSGARDTIYF
CDR3nt: TGTGCCAGCACCGGACCCTCCTCGGGGGCCCGGGACACCATATATTTT

v_gene: TRBV7-9
d_gene: .
j_gene: TRBJ1-4
abundance: .
CDR3aa: CASSLEGRAGKLFF
CDR3nt: TGTGCCAGCAGCTTAGAGGGCAGGGCGGGAAAACTGTTTTTT

v_gene: TRBV29-1
d_gene: TRBD2
j_gene: TRBJ2-7
abundance: .
CDR3aa: CSVETVGAGGLSYEQYF
CDR3nt: TGCAGCGTTGAAACGGTTGGAGCGGGAGGCCTTTCCTACGAGCAGTACTTC

v_gene: TRBV27
d_gene: TRBD1
j_gene: TRBJ1-4
abundance: .
CDR3aa: CASSNRRDRGGNEKLFF
CDR3nt: TGTGCCAGCAGTAACCGCCGAGACAGGGGCGGAAATGAAAAACTGTTTTTT

v_gene: TRBV27
d_gene: .
j_gene: TRBJ1-3
abundance: .
CDR3aa: CASSPLGSWGNTIYF
CDR3nt: TGTGCCAGCAGCCCCCTTGGATCGTGGGGAAACACCATATATTTT

v_gene: TRBV5-8
d_gene: .
j_gene: TRBJ2-7
abundance: .
CDR3aa: CASSLVNVEQYF
CDR3nt: TGTGCCAGCAGCTTGGTTAATGTCGAGCAGTACTTC

v_gene: TRBV9
d_gene: .
j_gene: TRBJ2-2
abundance: .
CDR3aa: CASSPRFGERKNTGELFF
CDR3nt: TGTGCCAGCAGCCCTCGATTTGGGGAGAGGAAGAACACCGGGGAGCTGTTTTTT

v_gene: TRBV7-9
d_gene: .
j_gene: TRBJ1-3
abundance: once
CDR3aa: CASRTQSSGNTIYF
CDR3nt: TGTGCCAGCAGGACACAGAGCTCTGGAAACACCATATATTTT

v_gene: TRBV27
d_gene: .
j_gene: TRBJ2-7
abundance: .
CDR3aa: CASSSISTGTIEYEQYF
CDR3nt: TGTGCCAGCAGTTCGATATCCACCGGGACAATTGAATACGAGCAGTACTTC

v_gene: TRBV19
d_gene: .
j_gene: TRBJ2-3
abundance: .
CDR3aa: CASSIIPPDTQYF
CDR3nt: TGTGCCAGTAGTATTATCCCCCCCGATACGCAGTATTTT